These 30 T cell receptor beta chains were sequenced from one sample in a study of blood T cells in healthy people across ages. Through a sample-barcoded 5' primer and a J-beta primer mix, a second PCR was run for roughly 7 to 11 cycles. One entry per CDR3 protein, called by TCRdb with MiXCR from the 5' RACE reads. The table records more than 650,000 distinct CDR3 sequences, approximately 21% of them present only once. The sequenced sample consisted of blood. The receptors derive from a man between 65 and 85 years old in good health.

This clonotype has just a few counts. The gene calls are TRBV4-2 and TRBJ2-5; the D is unclear. The J call may be wrong; the DNA end is better matched by TRBJ2-7. Germline V gene lookup returns CDR1 LGHNA and CDR2 YNFKEQ. The CDR3 is 12 amino acids. CDR3 protein: CASSRFTDEQYF. In nucleotides, the CDR3 is TGTGCCAGCAGCCGCTTCACGGACGAGCAGTACTTC.

A few counts support this clonotype. This sequence joins TRBV7-2 and TRBJ2-5; the D is unclear. Trimming pared 3 bases from V and 4 bases from J, leaving 9 bases between. This CDR3 has 13 amino acids. CDR1 is SGHTA, CDR2 FQGNSA, per germline. The CDR3, as DNA: TGTGCCAGCAGCTTCACAGCGAGAGAGACCCAGTACTTC. It translates to CASSFTARETQYF.

In nucleotides, the CDR3 is TGCGCCAGCAGCCGAACTCTCGGACTAACCGGAGATACGCAGTATTTT. It yields the protein CASSRTLGLTGDTQYF. The rearrangement links TRBV5-1 to TRBJ2-3, with a tentative D call TRBD2 (6 bases). Trimming cost V 4 bases and J 5 bases, with 20 bases left between them. The CDR3 covers 16 residues. CDR1 SGHRS and CDR2 YFSETQ come from the germline V gene.

This chain connects TRBV3-1 to TRBJ1-1; 8 bases are a match to TRBD1. Germline CDR1 reads LGHDT; CDR2 reads YNNKEL (reference sequence). This CDR3 has 14 residues. J gave up 4 bases and V 2 bases, and 3 bases lay outside the gene matches. CDR3 amino acids: CASSQSQGGTEAFF. In DNA form, the CDR3 reads TGTGCCAGCAGCCAATCACAGGGGGGCACTGAAGCTTTCTTT.

This clonotype was observed many times. The chain employs TRBV29-1 and TRBJ1-2; D is unclear. The CDR3 is 12 amino acids. V was cut by 0 bases and J by 1 base, with 3 bases left in between. Germline V CDR1 and CDR2: SQVTM, ANQGSEA. CDR3 DNA: TGCAGCGTTGAAGAGGGTAACTATGGCTACACCTTC. Residues: CSVEEGNYGYTF.

The V gene is TRBV12-3 or TRBV12-4, the J gene TRBJ2-3; D may be TRBD1 or TRBD2 (7 bases each). V lost 6 bases and J 11 bases, leaving 27 bases between the germline ends. The CDR3 runs 16 residues. CDR3 sequence reads: CASSKTSRGGTDVQYF. The DNA of the CDR3 is TGTGCCAGCAGCAAAACTAGCAGGGGGGGCACAGATGTGCAGTATTTT.

This clonotype was seen a few times. This chain uses TRBV7-2 with TRBJ2-3; D remains ambiguous. CDR3 length: 13 amino acids. The V and J ends lost 10 bases and 2 bases respectively, with 13 bases between them. Germline CDR1 SGHTA, CDR2 FQGNSA. DNA of the CDR3: TGTGCCACCACTACGTACAACACAGATACGCAGTATTTT. It translates to CATTTYNTDTQYF.

This chain joins TRBV7-6 and TRBJ2-7; D might be TRBD2 (6 bases). V dropped 9 bases and J dropped 6 bases, with 21 bases sitting between them. Germline-derived CDR1 and CDR2 are SGHVS and FNYEAQ. The CDR3 spans 14 residues. The CDR3 nucleotides read TGTGCCAGTAACGGGGGTTTGGGGCTCGGCGAGCAGTACTTC. Protein sequence: CASNGGLGLGEQYF.

The chain joins TRBV5-1 to TRBJ2-6; perhaps TRBD1 as D (6 bases). This CDR3 spans 17 amino acids. From germline, CDR1 is SGHRS and CDR2 YFSETQ. V was trimmed by 5 bases and J by 2 bases, leaving 17 bases between them. The CDR3 sequence: CASRRTADEAGANVLTF. CDR3 nucleotides: TGCGCCAGCAGAAGGACAGCTGACGAGGCTGGGGCCAACGTCCTGACTTTC. The complete variable domain, with remaining parts taken from reference TRBV5-1 and TRBJ2-6, reads KAGVTQTPRYLIKTRGQQVTLSCSPISGHRSVSWYQQTPGQGLQFLFEYFSETQRNKGNFPGRFSGRQFSNSRSEMNVSTLELGDSALYLCASRRTADEAGANVLTFGAGSRLTVL.

The chain combines TRBV24-1 with TRBJ2-1; 11 nucleotides agree with TRBD1. CDR3 size: 14 residues. The germline V gene encodes CDR1 KGHDR and CDR2 SFDVKD. Trimming removed 7 bases from V and 8 bases from J; junction bases left unmatched: 6. As DNA, the CDR3 is TGTGCCACCAGGGCCGGGACAGGGGGGTATGAGCAGTTCTTC. As protein: CATRAGTGGYEQFF.

In this sample, this clonotype turned up many times. The J gene is TRBJ2-1, the V gene TRBV10-3; a weak D match, TRBD2 (5 bases). CDR1 and CDR2 from the germline V gene are ENHRY and SYGVKD. This CDR3 spans 15 amino acids. The germline V and J ends were trimmed by 0 bases and 9 bases, with 15 bases remaining between them. The CDR3 protein is CAISESTRGGGEQFF. The CDR3 DNA follows: TGTGCCATCAGTGAGTCGACCCGTGGCGGAGGTGAGCAGTTCTTC.

This clonotype was seen more than once but under ten times. The chain has TRBV6-1 and TRBJ1-1; unclear D gene. CDR3 size: 13 residues. Germline loops: CDR1 MNHNS, CDR2 SASEGT. V dropped 6 bases and J dropped 6 bases, with 14 bases sitting between them. The CDR3 protein is CASSELRPAEAFF. CDR3 nucleotides: TGTGCCAGCAGCGAACTCCGCCCGGCTGAAGCTTTCTTT.

This chain uses TRBV18 with TRBJ1-1; 7 positions agree with TRBD1. Germline CDR1 KGHSH, CDR2 LQKENI. The CDR3 length is 12 residues. J gave up 7 bases and V 3 bases, and 2 bases lay outside the gene matches. For the CDR3, the DNA is TGTGCCAGCTCACCGGGGGACAGTGAAGCTTTCTTT. Translation: CASSPGDSEAFF.

This clonotype came up a few times. The chain carries TRBV5-1 and TRBJ2-3, with D perhaps matching TRBD1 (6 bases). The germline CDR1 and CDR2 sequences are SGHRS and YFSETQ. This CDR3 contains 16 residues. V lost 2 bases to trimming and J lost 1 base, with 14 bases between them. The CDR3 spells CASSFELRQGTDTQYF. The DNA of the CDR3 is TGCGCCAGCAGCTTTGAGTTGAGACAGGGCACAGATACGCAGTATTTT. The whole variable domain, filled in from reference TRBV5-1 and TRBJ2-3, reads KAGVTQTPRYLIKTRGQQVTLSCSPISGHRSVSWYQQTPGQGLQFLFEYFSETQRNKGNFPGRFSGRQFSNSRSEMNVSTLELGDSALYLCASSFELRQGTDTQYFGPGTRLTVL.

In its sample, this clonotype was seen a few times. The V and J genes are TRBV20-1 and TRBJ2-3; the D gene is possibly TRBD2 (5 bases). The V gene's germline CDR1 is DFQATT and CDR2 SNEGSKA (reference sequence). The CDR3 has 15 amino acids. V lost 3 bases and J 5 bases, leaving 18 bases between the germline ends. This CDR3 reads CSASDDYQVVDTQYF. As DNA, the CDR3 is TGCAGTGCTAGCGACGACTACCAGGTGGTAGATACGCAGTATTTT.

The rearrangement joins TRBV6-1 to TRBJ2-5; D is unclear. The J call may be faulty, since TRBJ2-7 better matches the DNA end. From germline, CDR1 is MNHNS and CDR2 SASEGT. The CDR3 contains 12 residues. The CDR3 reads CASFLDGYEQYF. CDR3 DNA: TGTGCCAGCTTTTTGGACGGATACGAGCAGTACTTC.

This clonotype showed up many times. The chain is built from TRBV6-2 or TRBV6-3 and TRBJ2-5; D not certain. The end of the DNA aligns better with TRBJ2-7, so the J call may be wrong. CDR1 MNHEY and CDR2 SVGEGT come from the germline V gene. The CDR3 is 12 residues long. In DNA, the CDR3 is TGTGCCAGCAGTTACTCTTCCTACGAGCAGTACGTC. Translating gives CASSYSSYEQYV.

The chain uses TRBV20-1 and TRBJ2-5; TRBD1 might be the D (6 bases). Trimming shortened V by 7 bases and J by 2 bases, and 20 bases separated the two germline ends. This CDR3 region has 15 residues. Germline V gene lookup returns CDR1 DFQATT and CDR2 SNEGSKA (reference sequence). The CDR3: CSGVVFGTNQETQYF. CDR3 DNA: TGCAGTGGCGTAGTCTTCGGGACAAATCAAGAGACCCAGTACTTC.

This clonotype was counted many times. The V and J genes are TRBV12-3 or TRBV12-4 and TRBJ2-5; either TRBD1 or TRBD2 may supply D (5 bases each). V shed 6 bases and J shed 5 bases, with 7 bases lying between them. The CDR3 runs 11 residues. The CDR3 nucleotides read TGTGCCAGCAGGGGGGTTGAGACCCAGTACTTC. This gives the protein CASRGVETQYF.

The genes are TRBV18 and TRBJ2-5, with TRBD1 identical over 7 bases. The J call may not be correct, given that the DNA end is closer to TRBJ2-1. Germline CDR1 KGHSH, CDR2 LQKENI. This CDR3 is 11 amino acids long. The CDR3 DNA sequence: TGTGCCAGCTCACCGGGACAGGAGCAGTTCTTC. Protein: CASSPGQEQFF.

The chain uses TRBV5-1 and TRBJ2-1, with 9 nucleotides matching TRBD1. With 4 bases clipped from V and 6 bases from J, the junction kept 8 bases outside the gene matches. Germline values: CDR1 SGHRS, CDR2 YFSETQ. The CDR3 totals 15 residues. For the CDR3, the DNA is TGCGCCAGCAGCAAGACGACAGGGGGAAGCAATGAGCAGTTCTTC. This codes for CASSKTTGGSNEQFF.

This chain links TRBV12-3 or TRBV12-4 with TRBJ2-3; 8 bases are a match to TRBD2. V trimming: 7 bases; J trimming: 6 bases; junction bases outside the gene matches: 9. The CDR3 is made up of 14 amino acids. Written as DNA, the CDR3 is TGTGCCAGCACTGAGCGGGAGTCGACGGATACGCAGTATTTT. Its protein is CASTERESTDTQYF.

This clonotype was detected a few times. V and J are TRBV27 and TRBJ2-3; 7 nucleotides agree with TRBD2. Looked up from germline, CDR1 is MNHEY and CDR2 is SMNVEV (reference sequence). The CDR3 covers 14 residues. With V trimmed by 3 bases and J by 2 bases, 2 bases remained unmatched. The CDR3 here is CASSLTSYTDTQYF. The CDR3 DNA is TGTGCCAGCAGTTTGACTAGCTACACAGATACGCAGTATTTT.

This clonotype was observed a handful of times. The rearrangement links TRBV15 to TRBJ1-4; 8 bases match TRBD1. J gave up 5 bases and V 3 bases, and 5 bases lay outside the gene matches. The CDR3 is 15 amino acids. Germline-derived CDR1 and CDR2 are LNHNV and YYDKDF (reference sequence). CDR3 protein: CATSSSQGANEKLFF. CDR3 DNA sequence: TGTGCCACCAGCAGTTCGCAGGGGGCAAATGAAAAACTGTTTTTT.

This chain joins TRBV12-3 or TRBV12-4 and TRBJ1-1, with TRBD1 identical over 7 bases. Trimming removed 5 bases from V and 7 bases from J; junction bases left unmatched: 1. This CDR3 is 11 amino acids long. The CDR3 bases are TGTGCCAGCAGTCACAGGGGTGAAGCTTTCTTT. Translated: CASSHRGEAFF.

V gene TRBV9 combines with J gene TRBJ2-2, with D uncertain. Trimming took off 0 bases at V and 0 bases at J, with 15 bases between the two ends. The V gene's germline CDR1 is SGDLS and CDR2 YYNGEE. The CDR3 is 18 residues long. The CDR3 bases are TGTGCCAGCAGCGTAGAACCCGTAGGTTCCACGAACACCGGGGAGCTGTTTTTT. It encodes CASSVEPVGSTNTGELFF.

This clonotype was counted only a few times. This sequence joins TRBV10-3 and TRBJ2-3; D remains ambiguous. CDR3 size: 15 residues. Looked up from germline, CDR1 is ENHRY and CDR2 is SYGVKD. The V and J ends lost 3 bases and 0 bases respectively, with 10 bases between them. Written as DNA, the CDR3 is TGTGCCATCAGTGATTTTACCGTCAGCACAGATACGCAGTATTTT. As protein: CAISDFTVSTDTQYF.

This clonotype was detected many times. The chain joins TRBV29-1 to TRBJ2-3, with D perhaps matching TRBD2 (6 bases). The CDR3 covers 15 residues. Germline V gene data show CDR1 as SQVTM and CDR2 as ANQGSEA. V lost 3 bases and J 3 bases, leaving 16 bases between the germline ends. This CDR3 is CSVESTSLGTDTQYF. CDR3 DNA: TGCAGCGTTGAGTCCACTAGCCTTGGAACAGATACGCAGTATTTT.

This clonotype was detected a few times. The chain carries TRBV7-3 and TRBJ2-1; 9 bases are shared with TRBD2. V shed 4 bases, J shed 4 bases, and the junction held 5 bases outside the gene matches. CDR3 length equals 15 residues. Per the germline V gene, CDR1 is SGHTA and CDR2 is FQGTGA. The CDR3 region has the DNA TGTGCCAGCAGCTACGGGACTAGCAGTTACAATGAGCAGTTCTTC. It translates to CASSYGTSSYNEQFF. The whole variable domain, remainder taken from reference TRBV7-3 and TRBJ2-1, is GAGVSQTPSNKVTEKGKYVELRCDPISGHTALYWYRQSLGQGPEFLIYFQGTGAADDSGLPNDRFFAVRPEGSVSTLKIQRTERGDSAVYLCASSYGTSSYNEQFFGPGTRLTVL.

In this sample, this clonotype turned up once. The chain recombines TRBV9 with TRBJ2-5; weak D call: TRBD2 (6 bases). Trimming shortened V by 0 bases and J by 7 bases, and 19 bases separated the two germline ends. Germline V CDR1 and CDR2: SGDLS, YYNGEE. The CDR3 contains 16 residues. CDR3 DNA: TGTGCCAGCAGCGTAGATCGGGAGAGCCTTTATGGGACCCAGTACTTC. Its translation is CASSVDRESLYGTQYF.